A selection of T cell receptor beta chains follows, all from one sample in a study of regulatory and conventional T cells in RAG deficiency. Produced via immunoSEQ multiplex PCR; TCRdb's table is partial and in-frame only. The data contain about 30,000 clones, around 96% of them singletons. The sample was also reused in another study, on regulatory T cells.

The sequenced sample was CD25- CD4+ T cells sorted from blood. Receptors originate from a human donor in good health. CDR3s include the opening cysteine and the closing phenylalanine or tryptophan. Fields, in order: V gene, D gene, J gene, clone size, CDR3 length, CDR3 protein, CDR3 DNA. D genes are given only for firm matches. Expanded clones are given a class, and other clones once, few, many or no size at all.

>TRBV6-1|-|TRBJ1-1|-|11
CASSPEVEAFF
TGTGCCAGCAGTCCCGAGGTTGAAGCTTTCTTT
>TRBV27|TRBD1|TRBJ2-7|-|15
CASSFGQGVSYEQYF
TGTGCCAGCAGTTTCGGACAGGGGGTAAGCTACGAGCAGTACTTC
>TRBV9|-|TRBJ1-1|-|15
CASSVDGRGDTEAFF
TGTGCCAGCAGCGTAGACGGGAGGGGAGACACTGAAGCTTTCTTT
>TRBV5-6|-|TRBJ2-1|-|17
CASSLALGGGRDNEQFF
TGTGCCAGCAGCTTGGCCCTCGGAGGTGGTAGAGACAATGAGCAGTTCTTC
>TRBV19|-|TRBJ2-2|once|19
CASSIGGLGRGSHTGELFF
TGTGCCAGTAGTATAGGGGGGTTGGGTAGGGGGTCACACACCGGGGAGCTGTTTTTT
>TRBV27|-|TRBJ2-7|-|15
CASSLSGGKGYEQYF
TGTGCCAGCAGTTTATCGGGCGGGAAGGGCTACGAGCAGTACTTC
>TRBV5-6|-|TRBJ2-3|-|15
CASSLVRQPMYTQYF
TGTGCCAGCAGCTTGGTCCGACAGCCCATGTATACGCAGTATTTT
>TRBV27|TRBD1|TRBJ2-5|-|14
CASSGDRAGETQYF
TGTGCCAGCAGCGGAGACAGGGCAGGCGAGACCCAGTACTTC
>TRBV19|-|TRBJ1-1|-|13
CAIVGTPNTEAFF
TGTGCAATAGTCGGGACACCGAACACTGAAGCTTTCTTT
>TRBV4-3|TRBD2|TRBJ2-3|-|19
CASSQDLELAGGPIDTQYF
TGCGCCAGCAGCCAAGATCTCGAACTAGCGGGAGGGCCAATAGATACGCAGTATTTT
>TRBV7-2|-|TRBJ2-5|-|11
CASSPSETQYF
TGTGCCAGCAGCCCGTCCGAGACCCAGTACTTC
>TRBV18|-|TRBJ1-2|-|13
CASSPYGDYGYTF
TGTGCCAGCTCACCATACGGAGACTATGGCTACACCTTC
>TRBV28|-|TRBJ1-2|once|15
CASSYPRGSNYGYTF
TGTGCCAGCAGTTACCCCCGGGGTAGCAACTATGGCTACACCTTC
>TRBV11-3|-|TRBJ1-6|-|13
CASSLKPQAPLHF
TGTGCCAGCAGCTTAAAGCCACAGGCACCCCTCCACTTT
>TRBV7-9|-|TRBJ1-2|-|14
CASSLEVRMYGYTF
TGTGCCAGCAGCTTAGAAGTCAGGATGTATGGCTACACCTTC
>TRBV5-1|TRBD1|TRBJ2-5|-|14
CASSLDRVGETQYF
TGCGCCAGCAGCTTAGACAGGGTTGGAGAGACCCAGTACTTC
>TRBV21-1|-|TRBJ2-2|-|20
CASSNGSSDRVGERAGELFF
TGTGCCAGCAGCAACGGCTCGTCGGACAGGGTCGGAGAGAGGGCCGGGGAGCTGTTTTTT
>TRBV25-1|-|TRBJ1-5|-|15
CASSERRDSNQPQHF
TGTGCCAGCAGTGAACGGAGAGACAGCAATCAGCCCCAGCATTTT
>TRBV30|-|TRBJ1-2|once|14
CASRGGGPDYGYTF
TGTGCCTCCCGAGGGGGGGGACCGGACTATGGCTACACCTTC
>TRBV18|TRBD1|TRBJ1-2|-|14
CASSQPGQGIGYTF
TGTGCCAGCTCACAACCGGGACAGGGAATTGGCTACACCTTC